This T cell receptor (beta chain) was identified in a study of T cells after yellow fever vaccination. TCRdb re-called the 5' RACE reads through MiXCR, storing one row per CDR3 protein. The table records some 600,000 distinct CDR3 sequences, about 15% of them present only once. The sample was PBMCs, taken about 5 days after the first yellow fever vaccination. The sequence was collected from a man aged 18-30 years who received the YFV17D yellow fever vaccine.

The CDR3 loop is CASRPSVQGMRYTF. The DNA for the CDR3 is TGTGCCAGCAGGCCAAGCGTACAGGGGATGCGCTACACCTTC. The chain has TRBV27 and TRBJ1-2, with 7 bases aligning to TRBD1. J was trimmed by 9 bases and V by 6 bases; bases with no gene match: 13. The CDR3 length is 14 residues. Germline V gene data show CDR1 as MNHEY and CDR2 as SMNVEV (reference sequence).